This T cell receptor beta chain stems from a study of cytomegalovirus exposure and HLA in healthy donors. The PCR had 60 Vbeta and 13 Jbeta primers. Using immunoSEQ multiplex PCR, the repertoire was profiled, and TCRdb retains in-frame clones only, with some absent. The sample has roughly 120,000 clones; approximately 86% are singletons. Germline loops: CDR1 SEHNR, CDR2 FQNEAQ (reference sequence). This CDR3 contains 13 residues. With 3 bases clipped from V and 4 bases from J, the junction kept 1 base outside the gene matches. The sequencing input was PBMCs. The receptor comes from a man in his forties in good health and CMV-seronegative. V and J are TRBV7-9 and TRBJ2-7; 9 bases are a match to TRBD1. The CDR3 sequence: CASSFGTGYEQYF. The CDR3 coding sequence is TGTGCCAGCAGCTTCGGGACAGGGTACGAGCAGTACTTC.